This TCR beta chain emerged from a study of blood T cell repertoires in COVID-19. On the study more broadly: Italy, Spain and the United States were the sources of the convalescent and acute COVID-19 samples. Nucleic acid was either cDNA or gDNA, and it came from T cells, B-cell-depleted T cells, or PBMCs.

Germline lookup yields CDR1 MDHEN and CDR2 SYDVKM. CDR3 size: 14 residues. Trimming took 7 bases from V and 2 from J, leaving 14 bases between them. Here immunoSEQ multiplex PCR was the method, and the copy in TCRdb shows in-frame clones only, minus some. The data hold 150,000 to 200,000 clones, with approximately 85% observed a single time. The rearrangement links TRBV28 to TRBJ1-1, with D perhaps TRBD1 (5 bases). The clonotype originates from a man between 60 and 75 years old with acute or convalescent COVID-19. Sequenced: peripheral blood. The CDR3 sequence: CASILGGRNTEAFF. The CDR3 DNA reads TGTGCCAGCATTCTCGGGGGTCGAAACACTGAAGCTTTCTTT. The whole variable domain, filled in from reference TRBV28 and TRBJ1-1, reads DVKVTQSSRYLVKRTGEKVFLECVQDMDHENMFWYRQDPGLGLRLIYFSYDVKMKEKGDIPEGYSVSREKKERFSLILESASTNQTSMYLCASILGGRNTEAFFGQGTRLTVV.